This T cell receptor (beta chain) is drawn from a study of cytomegalovirus exposure and HLA in healthy donors. Germline lookup yields CDR1 MNHEY and CDR2 SVGAGI. J was trimmed by 4 bases and V by 0 bases; bases with no gene match: 2. The CDR3 runs to 14 residues. A few counts support this clone. Its antigen remains unidentified. The same CDR3 can be traced to other DNA sequences in this sample. Findings and limits, study-wide: Trimming of TCR beta V- and J-genes showed a link, identified in a later analysis, to a missense DCLRE1C variant.

In the PCR, 60 Vbeta and 13 Jbeta primers were used. Assay: immunoSEQ multiplex PCR; the TCRdb copy retains only in-frame clones and omits some. The top ten clones hold approximately 7.4% of a sample with about 100,000 clones, roughly 80% of them seen once. This rearrangement joins TRBV6-5 to TRBJ1-2; 7 nucleotides agree with TRBD1. The sequencing input was PBMCs. This TCR derives from a man aged 45-65 years in good health and CMV-seropositive. The CDR3 DNA follows: TGTGCCAGCAGTTACTCAGAGGGGGCCTATGGCTACACCTTC. Its translation is CASSYSEGAYGYTF.